The 15 T cell receptor beta chains in this list originate from one sample, sequenced in a study of response to subunit inactivated influenza vaccine. One entry per CDR3 protein results from TCRdb running MiXCR on the RT-PCR reads. The sample yields around 520,000 distinct CDR3 sequences, 12% seen once. The source was PBMCs from blood, collected on the day of vaccination. Receptors were obtained from a man aged 50 or older who received an inactivated influenza vaccine.

This clonotype appeared a few times. The CDR3 region is CSARRLSDTQYF. CDR3 coding DNA: TGCAGTGCTAGAAGGTTATCAGATACGCAGTATTTT. The V call is TRBV20-1, the J call TRBJ2-3; D is unclear. The CDR3 sequence is 12 residues long. Germline assignment: CDR1 DFQATT and CDR2 SNEGSKA (reference sequence). V dropped 2 bases and J dropped 4 bases, with 7 bases sitting between them.

The chain employs TRBV5-6 and TRBJ2-5; unclear D gene. Trimming removed 8 bases from V and 1 base from J, with 15 bases in between. This CDR3 has 14 residues. The germline CDR1 and CDR2 sequences are SGHDT and YYEEEE. The CDR3 sequence is CASSSEPSQETQYF. CDR3 DNA sequence: TGTGCCAGTTCAAGCGAGCCGTCCCAAGAGACCCAGTACTTC.

In its sample, this clonotype was seen a few times. This chain joins TRBV3-1 and TRBJ2-7, with TRBD2 identical over 9 bases. V dropped 7 bases and J dropped 4; count of bases not matched to a gene: 8. The CDR3 is 14 amino acids. Germline V gene data show CDR1 as LGHDT and CDR2 as YNNKEL (reference sequence). The CDR3 bases are TGTGCCAGCACCCAGGCGGGAGGGCCTTACGAGCAGTACTTC. Protein product: CASTQAGGPYEQYF.

This clonotype has only a few counts. The chain employs TRBV5-1 and TRBJ2-3; 11 bases line up with TRBD2. The CDR3 totals 17 residues. Germline V gene lookup returns CDR1 SGHRS and CDR2 YFSETQ. V gave up 0 bases and J gave up 4 bases; unmatched junction bases: 7. The CDR3 coding sequence is TGCGCCAGCAGCTTGGCCCCACTAGCGGGGGCCGCAGATACGCAGTATTTT. Its translation: CASSLAPLAGAADTQYF.

Concerning this clonotype: One end of the junction fails to match germline, which may point to a read error. The gene calls are TRBV6-2 or TRBV6-3 and TRBJ1-5; 9 bases map to TRBD1. The CDR3 spans 11 residues. Per germline, CDR1 MNHEY and CDR2 SVGEGT. This CDR3 is CASSYGQGLSF. DNA for the CDR3: TGTGCCAGCAGTTACGGACAGGGGCTCAGCTTT.

This clonotype was observed a handful of times. This chain uses TRBV6-2 or TRBV6-3 with TRBJ2-5; D is undetermined. Germline-derived CDR1 and CDR2 are MNHEY and SVGEGT. Trimming took off 0 bases at V and 0 bases at J, with 14 bases between the two ends. The CDR3 totals 17 residues. For the CDR3, the DNA is TGTGCCAGCAGTTACTCGTTTATCCTCCGGGACCAAGAGACCCAGTACTTC. Amino acids: CASSYSFILRDQETQYF.

The V gene is TRBV28, the J gene TRBJ2-7, with D possibly being TRBD2 (6 bases). The CDR3 spans 14 residues. V lost 6 bases and J 6 bases, leaving 18 bases between the germline ends. Per the germline V gene, CDR1 is MDHEN and CDR2 is SYDVKM. The CDR3 bases are TGTGCCAGCAGAAAGGGAGGCCGGGGCATCGAGCAGTACTTC. It is translated as CASRKGGRGIEQYF.

This clonotype was found many times. The chain employs TRBV7-2 and TRBJ2-1; TRBD2 matches 8 bases. Unmatched junction bases numbered 9, after V lost 5 bases and J lost 6 bases. The V gene's germline CDR1 is SGHTA and CDR2 FQGNSA. The CDR3 totals 15 residues. CDR3 nucleotide sequence: TGTGCCAGCAGCCCTAATCCGGGACTAGGCAATGAGCAGTTCTTC. It translates to CASSPNPGLGNEQFF. The full variable domain, with the rest looked up from reference TRBV7-2 and TRBJ2-1, is GAGVSQSPSNKVTEKGKDVELRCDPISGHTALYWYRQSLGQGLEFLIYFQGNSAPDKSGLPSDRFSAERTGGSVSTLTIQRTQQEDSAVYLCASSPNPGLGNEQFFGPGTRLTVL.

This clonotype was seen a handful of times. The CDR3 reads CSVGGTGATQYF. CDR3 DNA: TGCAGCGTTGGAGGGACTGGGGCTACCCAGTACTTC. This chain connects TRBV29-1 to TRBJ2-5; TRBD2 might be the D (6 bases). V was shortened by 4 bases and J by 8 bases, with 14 bases between the two germline ends. This CDR3 has 12 amino acids. Germline V gene data show CDR1 as SQVTM and CDR2 as ANQGSEA.

This clonotype was seen a handful of times. V usage is TRBV29-1 and J usage is TRBJ2-7; D assignment may be TRBD1 or TRBD2 (5 bases each). Germline lookup yields CDR1 SQVTM and CDR2 ANQGSEA. Trimming stripped 4 bases from V and 5 bases from J, with 18 bases between. This CDR3 is built from 14 residues. The CDR3: CSVVARDRRHEQYF. CDR3 DNA sequence: TGCAGCGTTGTAGCTCGGGACCGGCGCCACGAGCAGTACTTC.

V gene TRBV20-1 combines with J gene TRBJ2-1; possible D gene TRBD2, 6 bases. The CDR3 is 15 residues long. Germline lookup yields CDR1 DFQATT and CDR2 SNEGSKA (reference sequence). Deletions cut 0 bases from V and 1 base from J, with 10 bases between. The CDR3 loop is CSARENSGSYNEQFF. The CDR3 region has the DNA TGCAGTGCTAGAGAAAATAGCGGATCCTACAATGAGCAGTTCTTC.

This clonotype has a handful of counts. J is TRBJ2-3 and V is TRBV11-2; D is unclear. V was trimmed by 6 bases and J by 3 bases, leaving 16 bases between them. Germline loops: CDR1 SGHAT, CDR2 FQNNGV. The CDR3 is 15 amino acids. Here the CDR3 DNA reads TGTGCCAGCAGGTCGGCCTGGCGGCGGACAGATACGCAGTATTTT. Translated, it gives CASRSAWRRTDTQYF.

The V gene is TRBV5-1, the J gene TRBJ2-7; 8 positions agree with TRBD2. The junction had 5 bases not matched to a gene; V was cut back by 5 bases and J by 4 bases. Germline CDR1 and CDR2: SGHRS and YFSETQ. The CDR3 is 13 residues long. The chain's CDR3 is CASSGSGNYEQYF. The CDR3, as DNA: TGCGCCAGCAGTGGTAGCGGGAATTACGAGCAGTACTTC.

This clonotype was picked up many times. The chain recombines TRBV4-2 with TRBJ2-3; 8 bases align to TRBD2. In germline, CDR1 is LGHNA, CDR2 YNFKEQ. J gave up 0 bases and V 0 bases, and 2 bases lay outside the gene matches. This CDR3 spans 16 amino acids. As DNA, the CDR3 is TGTGCCAGCAGCCAAGATCGGGGGGGTAGCACAGATACGCAGTATTTT. Its protein product is CASSQDRGGSTDTQYF.

This clonotype was observed at least ten times. V and J are TRBV4-2 and TRBJ2-2, with 12 positions matching TRBD2. The junction had 5 bases not matched to a gene; V was cut back by 0 bases and J by 6 bases. The length of the CDR3 is 17 residues. Germline assignment: CDR1 LGHNA and CDR2 YNFKEQ. In DNA, the CDR3 is TGTGCCAGCAGCCAAGATCGCCTAGCGGGAGGGTCCGGGGAGCTGTTTTTT. Translated: CASSQDRLAGGSGELFF.